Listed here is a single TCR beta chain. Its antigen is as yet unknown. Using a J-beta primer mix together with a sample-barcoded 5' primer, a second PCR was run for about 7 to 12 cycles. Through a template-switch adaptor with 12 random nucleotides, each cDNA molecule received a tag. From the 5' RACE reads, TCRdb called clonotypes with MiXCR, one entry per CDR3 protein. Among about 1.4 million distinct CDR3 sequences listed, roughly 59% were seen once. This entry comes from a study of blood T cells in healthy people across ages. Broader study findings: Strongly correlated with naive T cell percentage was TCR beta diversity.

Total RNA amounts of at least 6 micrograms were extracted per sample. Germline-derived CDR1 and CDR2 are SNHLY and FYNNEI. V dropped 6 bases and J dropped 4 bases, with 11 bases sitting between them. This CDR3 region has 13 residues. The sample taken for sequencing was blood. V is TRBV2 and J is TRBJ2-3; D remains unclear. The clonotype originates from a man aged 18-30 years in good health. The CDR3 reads CASRVTIPDTQYF. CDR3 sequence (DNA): TGTGCCAGCAGGGTGACCATTCCAGATACGCAGTATTTT.